This T cell receptor beta chain comes out of a study of regulatory T cells in long-lasting Graves disease. The germline V gene encodes CDR1 DFQATT and CDR2 SNEGSKA (reference sequence). This CDR3 has 12 amino acids. Findings and caveats of the study: Among samples with persistent disease, TRBV28, TRBJ1-2 and TRBJ2-5 were favored.

This sample's time point: newly diagnosed GD, antithyroid drugs for less than 3 months. The authors made the TCR library using RNA they extracted from PBMCs. Arm-PCR of CDR3 regions and iRepertoire HTBI primers were the basis on which TCR beta libraries were built. TCRdb passed the multiplex PCR reads through MiXCR, listing each CDR3 protein once. The sample lists 350,000 to 450,000 distinct CDR3 sequences; over 15% were seen once. This clonotype appeared many times. Its target is not known. The same sample was also used in a study of T cells in Graves' hyperthyroidism and ophthalmopathy. In that study: A first-round RT-PCR of the TCR CDR3 used the HTBI primer set.

This chain connects TRBV20-1 to TRBJ2-7, with TRBD1 matching over 7 bases. Specimen: peripheral blood mononuclear cells (PBMCs), collected at new diagnosis, from a patient treated with antithyroid drugs. The clonotype comes from a man in his forties with Graves disease. The CDR3 spells CSGQESTNEQYF. The CDR3 DNA reads as TGCAGCGGACAGGAGAGTACGAACGAGCAGTACTTC.